These 17 T cell receptor beta chains share one sample of origin, sequenced in a study of shared clonotypes between healthy human individuals. This table comes from immunoSEQ multiplex PCR, and its TCRdb copy is limited to in-frame clones, with some not included. The table shows around 2.1 million clones, with 85% to 95% occurring only once. Positively selected for CCR7, the CD45RO-negative cells used as naive CD8 cells excluded terminally differentiated effector memory CD45RA+ cells. Sequencing used naive CD8+ T cells from PBMCs. The receptors stem from a man aged 18 to 29 in good health. Some clones in this sample may be carry-over from other donors' samples.

The chain joins TRBV15 to TRBJ2-6; no firm D call. CDR1 LNHNV and CDR2 YYDKDF come from the germline V gene (reference sequence). The CDR3 contains 14 residues. Trimming removed 5 bases at V and 0 bases at J, with 5 bases between. CDR3 coding DNA: TGTGCCACCAGCGACTCCTCTGGGGCCAACGTCCTGACTTTC. It is translated as CATSDSSGANVLTF.

V usage is TRBV4-1 and J usage is TRBJ1-5; the D is unclear. The V and J ends lost 1 base and 5 bases respectively, with 9 bases between them. The CDR3 has 14 amino acids. Germline-derived CDR1 and CDR2 are MGHRA and YSYEKL. CDR3 sequence (DNA): TGCGCCAGCAGCCAAGTAGGGAACGATCAGCCCCAGCATTTT. Encoded protein: CASSQVGNDQPQHF.

The chain uses TRBV7-9 and TRBJ1-1; a weak D match, TRBD1 (6 bases). Trimming removed 2 bases at V and 6 bases at J, with 19 bases between. The CDR3 sequence is 16 residues long. Per the germline V gene, CDR1 is SEHNR and CDR2 is FQNEAQ (reference sequence). CDR3 residues: CASSLMSGQFLAEAFF. The CDR3 DNA sequence: TGTGCCAGCAGCTTAATGTCCGGACAGTTTTTGGCTGAAGCTTTCTTT.

CDR3 loop: CASTYGTLYNEQFF. The CDR3 DNA reads TGTGCCAGTACCTACGGGACGCTGTACAATGAGCAGTTCTTC. The V call is TRBV19, the J call TRBJ2-1; D may correspond to TRBD1 or TRBD2 (5 bases each). The CDR3 loop spans 14 amino acids. The germline V gene has CDR1 LNHDA and CDR2 SQIVND (reference sequence). V was clipped by 7 bases and J by 4 bases, with 14 bases between them.

In regard to this clone: The sample holds other DNA sequences that translate to the same CDR3. J is TRBJ2-7 and V is TRBV7-9, with 7 bases lining up with TRBD1. The CDR3 is 16 amino acids. V lost 1 base and J lost 2; bases outside the gene matches: 8. The germline V gene has CDR1 SEHNR and CDR2 FQNEAQ (reference sequence). The CDR3 reads CASSLGGGQGAYEQYF. CDR3 DNA: TGTGCCAGCAGCTTAGGAGGTGGGCAGGGGGCCTACGAGCAGTACTTC.

The chain links TRBV7-9 to TRBJ2-1; 9 positions agree with TRBD2. This CDR3 is 16 amino acids long. V was clipped by 4 bases and J by 1 base; unmatched bases: 5. The V gene's germline CDR1 is SEHNR and CDR2 FQNEAQ (reference sequence). CDR3 nucleotide sequence: TGTGCCAGCAGCTCATATAGCGGGAGTTCCTACAATGAGCAGTTCTTC. This codes for CASSSYSGSSYNEQFF.

The chain carries TRBV5-6 and TRBJ2-7; D remains unclear. This CDR3 has 13 amino acids. V lost 0 bases, J lost 6 bases, and 10 bases lay in between. CDR1 and CDR2 from the germline V gene are SGHDT and YYEEEE. Here the CDR3 DNA reads TGTGCCAGCAGCTTGGGTGGCCGACGCGAGCAGTACTTC. Amino acids: CASSLGGRREQYF.

The V gene is TRBV9, the J gene TRBJ1-1; tentatively, D is TRBD1 (5 bases). This CDR3 region has 13 residues. V was pared by 3 bases and J by 4 bases, with 10 bases between. From germline, CDR1 is SGDLS and CDR2 YYNGEE. The CDR3 sequence: CASSAPGSTEAFF. CDR3 DNA: TGTGCCAGCAGCGCCCCAGGGAGCACTGAAGCTTTCTTT.

The chain combines TRBV29-1 with TRBJ2-3; 10 nucleotides align to TRBD2. This CDR3 has 17 residues. With 1 base clipped from V and 10 bases from J, the junction kept 17 bases outside the gene matches. Germline loops: CDR1 SQVTM, CDR2 ANQGSEA. The CDR3 nucleotides are TGCAGCGTTGAAGGACCGGGACTAGCGTTTGACAGGGTGGCGCAGTATTTT. Translating it yields CSVEGPGLAFDRVAQYF.

The chain couples TRBV5-6 to TRBJ2-7, with D maybe TRBD2 (5 bases). Per germline, CDR1 SGHDT and CDR2 YYEEEE. This CDR3 has 13 amino acids. Trimming took 5 bases from V and 3 from J, leaving 12 bases between them. The CDR3: CASSSDGIYEQYF. CDR3 nucleotide sequence: TGTGCCAGCAGTTCGGACGGGATCTACGAGCAGTACTTC.

CDR3 amino acids: CASLGGALDYGYTF. CDR3 DNA: TGTGCCTCCCTTGGGGGGGCGCTGGACTATGGCTACACCTTC. V usage is TRBV10-3 and J usage is TRBJ1-2; TRBD1 is a possible D gene (6 bases). Germline CDR1 is ENHRY and CDR2 is SYGVKD. This CDR3 spans 14 amino acids. V lost 11 bases to trimming and J lost 3 bases, with 19 bases between them.

CDR3 residues: CASSLGTSGYNEQFF. CDR3 DNA: TGTGCCAGCAGTCTCGGGACTAGCGGTTACAATGAGCAGTTCTTC. The V gene is TRBV6-5, the J gene TRBJ2-1, with 11 bases lining up with TRBD2. This CDR3 contains 15 residues. Germline V CDR1 and CDR2: MNHEY, SVGAGI. V trimming: 5 bases; J trimming: 4 bases; junction bases outside the gene matches: 4.

This clone was found once. The rearrangement uses TRBV5-6 and TRBJ1-5; D possibly corresponds to TRBD1 (5 bases). Germline CDR1 SGHDT, CDR2 YYEEEE. Trimming took off 3 bases at V and 7 bases at J, with 8 bases between the two ends. This CDR3 is built from 12 residues. For the CDR3, the DNA is TGTGCCAGCAGCTCGGGGGAACAGCCCCAGCATTTT. As protein: CASSSGEQPQHF.

The chain combines TRBV4-1 with TRBJ2-2; 9 bases fit TRBD1. V dropped 3 bases and J dropped 3; count of bases not matched to a gene: 5. This CDR3 has 16 residues. Looked up from germline, CDR1 is MGHRA and CDR2 is YSYEKL. CDR3 sequence: CASSHTGGSDTGELFF. The CDR3 region has the DNA TGCGCCAGCAGCCACACAGGGGGCTCGGACACCGGGGAGCTGTTTTTT.

This chain links TRBV2 with TRBJ2-7; 10 bases match TRBD1. This CDR3 contains 14 residues. Germline V gene sequence: CDR1 SNHLY, CDR2 FYNNEI. V dropped 7 bases and J dropped 6; count of bases not matched to a gene: 9. The CDR3 region has the DNA TGTGCCAGCATCAATAGGGACAGGGGCTTCGAGCAGTACTTC. This codes for CASINRDRGFEQYF.

The gene calls are TRBV7-2 and TRBJ2-3; D ambiguous. The CDR3 has 16 amino acids. V lost 1 base to trimming and J lost 0 bases, with 11 bases between them. The germline CDR1 and CDR2 sequences are SGHTA and FQGNSA. The CDR3 here is CASSLDPADSTDTQYF. In DNA form, the CDR3 reads TGTGCCAGCAGCTTAGATCCGGCGGATAGCACAGATACGCAGTATTTT.

This chain joins TRBV7-9 and TRBJ2-1; 8 bases map to TRBD2. This CDR3 spans 13 amino acids. V shed 3 bases, J shed 12 bases, and the junction held 7 bases outside the gene matches. The V gene's germline CDR1 is SEHNR and CDR2 FQNEAQ (reference sequence). The CDR3 is CASSFAGGVGQFF. Here the CDR3 DNA reads TGTGCCAGCAGCTTTGCGGGAGGTGTGGGGCAGTTCTTC.